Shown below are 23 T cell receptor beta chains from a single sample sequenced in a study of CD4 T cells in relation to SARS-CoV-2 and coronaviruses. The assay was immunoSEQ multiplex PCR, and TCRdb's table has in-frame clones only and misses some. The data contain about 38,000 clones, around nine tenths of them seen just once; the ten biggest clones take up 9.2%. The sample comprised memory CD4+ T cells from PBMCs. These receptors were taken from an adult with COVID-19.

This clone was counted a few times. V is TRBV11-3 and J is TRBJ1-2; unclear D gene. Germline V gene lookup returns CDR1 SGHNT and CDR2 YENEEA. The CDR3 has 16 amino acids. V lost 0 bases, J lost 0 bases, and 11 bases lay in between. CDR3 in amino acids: CASSLEGRGANYGYTF. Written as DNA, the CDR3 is TGTGCCAGCAGCTTAGAGGGCCGGGGAGCTAACTATGGCTACACCTTC. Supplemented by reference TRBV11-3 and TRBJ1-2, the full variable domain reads EAGVVQSPRYKIIEKKQPVAFWCNPISGHNTLYWYLQNLGQGPELLIRYENEEAVDDSQLPKDRFSAERLKGVDSTLKIQPAELGDSAVYLCASSLEGRGANYGYTFGSGTRLTVV.

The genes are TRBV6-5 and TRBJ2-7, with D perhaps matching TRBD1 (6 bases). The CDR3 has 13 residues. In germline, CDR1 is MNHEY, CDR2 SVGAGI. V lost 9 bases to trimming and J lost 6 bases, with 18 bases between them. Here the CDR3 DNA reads TGTGCCAGTTGCAGGGGCCGCGCAGGCGAGCAGTACTTC. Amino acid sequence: CASCRGRAGEQYF.

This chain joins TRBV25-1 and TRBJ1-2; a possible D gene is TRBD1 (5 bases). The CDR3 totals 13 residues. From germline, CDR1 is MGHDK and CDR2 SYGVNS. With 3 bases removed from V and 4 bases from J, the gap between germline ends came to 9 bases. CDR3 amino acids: CASSDSGAYGYTF. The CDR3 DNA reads TGTGCCAGCAGTGATAGTGGGGCCTATGGCTACACCTTC.

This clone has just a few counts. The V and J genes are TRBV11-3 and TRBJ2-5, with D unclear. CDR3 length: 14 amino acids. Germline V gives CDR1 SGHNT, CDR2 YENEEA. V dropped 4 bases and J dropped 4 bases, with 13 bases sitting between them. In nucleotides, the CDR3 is TGTGCCAGCAGCTCCCTCGTTGCACCAGAGACCCAGTACTTC. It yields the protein CASSSLVAPETQYF.

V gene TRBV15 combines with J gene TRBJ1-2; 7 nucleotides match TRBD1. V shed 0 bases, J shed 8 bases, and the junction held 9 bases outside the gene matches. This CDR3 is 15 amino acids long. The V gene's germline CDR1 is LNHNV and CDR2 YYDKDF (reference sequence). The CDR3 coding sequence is TGTGCCACCAGCAGAGATAAACAGGGGAAATACGGCTACACCTTC. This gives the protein CATSRDKQGKYGYTF. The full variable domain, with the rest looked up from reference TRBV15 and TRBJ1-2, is DAMVIQNPRYQVTQFGKPVTLSCSQTLNHNVMYWYQQKSSQAPKLLFHYYDKDFNNEADTPDNFQSRRPNTSFCFLDIRSPGLGDTAMYLCATSRDKQGKYGYTFGSGTRLTVV.

The CDR3 sequence is CASSRNLQGAEQFF. CDR3 nucleotide sequence: TGTGCCAGCAGTCGTAATCTACAGGGTGCTGAGCAGTTCTTC. The rearrangement joins TRBV28 to TRBJ2-1; D may be TRBD1 (6 bases). Germline values: CDR1 MDHEN, CDR2 SYDVKM. V dropped 5 bases and J dropped 9 bases, with 17 bases sitting between them. The CDR3 runs to 14 residues.

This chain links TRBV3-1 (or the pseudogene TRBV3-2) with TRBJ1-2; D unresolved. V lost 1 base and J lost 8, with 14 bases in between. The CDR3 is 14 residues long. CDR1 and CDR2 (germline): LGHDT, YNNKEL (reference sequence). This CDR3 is CASSQVGPLFGYTF. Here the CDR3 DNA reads TGTGCCAGCAGCCAAGTAGGCCCCCTCTTCGGCTACACCTTC.

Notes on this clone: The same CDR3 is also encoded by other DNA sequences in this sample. The CDR3 protein is CASSTRPGGGTF. CDR3 nucleotides: TGTGCCAGCAGTACAAGGCCAGGGGGTGGCACCTTC. This chain joins TRBV6-5 and TRBJ1-2; 7 nucleotides agree with TRBD1. The germline V gene has CDR1 MNHEY and CDR2 SVGAGI. V dropped 5 bases and J dropped 13; count of bases not matched to a gene: 10. This CDR3 contains 12 residues.

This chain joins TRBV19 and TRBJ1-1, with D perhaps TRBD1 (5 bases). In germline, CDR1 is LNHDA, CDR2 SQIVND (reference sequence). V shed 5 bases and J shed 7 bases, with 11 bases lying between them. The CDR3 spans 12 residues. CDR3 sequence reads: CASSVTGGEAFF. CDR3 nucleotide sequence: TGTGCCAGTAGTGTTACAGGAGGTGAAGCTTTCTTT.

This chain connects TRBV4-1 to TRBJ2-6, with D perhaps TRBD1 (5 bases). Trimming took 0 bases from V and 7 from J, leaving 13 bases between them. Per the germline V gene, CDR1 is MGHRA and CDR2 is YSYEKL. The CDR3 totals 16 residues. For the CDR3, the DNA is TGCGCCAGCAGCCAAGAAGGGGTCCTGGCCGCCAACGTCCTGACTTTC. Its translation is CASSQEGVLAANVLTF.

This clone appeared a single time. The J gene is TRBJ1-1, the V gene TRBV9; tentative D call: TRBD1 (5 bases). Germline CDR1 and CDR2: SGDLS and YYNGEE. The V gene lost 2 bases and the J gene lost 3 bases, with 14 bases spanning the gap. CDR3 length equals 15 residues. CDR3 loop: CASSVWGGSDTEAFF. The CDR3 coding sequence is TGTGCCAGCAGCGTCTGGGGGGGGTCCGACACTGAAGCTTTCTTT.

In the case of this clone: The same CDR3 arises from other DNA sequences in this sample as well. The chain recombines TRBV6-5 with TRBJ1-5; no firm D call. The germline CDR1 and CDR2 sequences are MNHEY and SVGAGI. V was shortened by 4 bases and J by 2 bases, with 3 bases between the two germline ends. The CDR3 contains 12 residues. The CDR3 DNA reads TGTGCCAGCAGTTCTGGCAATCAGCCCCAGCATTTT. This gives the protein CASSSGNQPQHF.

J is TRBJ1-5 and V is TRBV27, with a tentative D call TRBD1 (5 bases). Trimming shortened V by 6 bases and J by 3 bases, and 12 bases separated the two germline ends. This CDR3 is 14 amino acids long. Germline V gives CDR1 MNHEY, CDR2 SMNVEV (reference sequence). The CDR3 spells CASRFAGLNQPQHF. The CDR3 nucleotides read TGTGCCAGCAGGTTTGCGGGGCTCAATCAGCCCCAGCATTTT.

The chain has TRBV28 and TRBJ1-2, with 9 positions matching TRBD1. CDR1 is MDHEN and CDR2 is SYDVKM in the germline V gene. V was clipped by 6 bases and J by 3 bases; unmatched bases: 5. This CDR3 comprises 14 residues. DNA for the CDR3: TGTGCCAGCAGGGGACAGGGTCGAGACTATGGCTACACCTTC. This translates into CASRGQGRDYGYTF.

CDR3 nucleotide sequence: TGTGCAAGTCGCTTAGCTTGTGGATCTCAGCCCCAGCATTTT. It translates to CASRLACGSQPQHF. This chain connects TRBV12-2 to TRBJ1-5. TRBV12-2 is noted as a pseudogene. The CDR3 contains 14 residues.

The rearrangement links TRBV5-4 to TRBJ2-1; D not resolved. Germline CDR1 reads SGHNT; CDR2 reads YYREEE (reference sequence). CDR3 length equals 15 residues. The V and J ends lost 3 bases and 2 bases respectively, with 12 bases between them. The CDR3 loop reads CASSSRDKPYNEQFF. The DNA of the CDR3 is TGTGCCAGCAGCTCACGTGACAAGCCCTACAATGAGCAGTTCTTC.

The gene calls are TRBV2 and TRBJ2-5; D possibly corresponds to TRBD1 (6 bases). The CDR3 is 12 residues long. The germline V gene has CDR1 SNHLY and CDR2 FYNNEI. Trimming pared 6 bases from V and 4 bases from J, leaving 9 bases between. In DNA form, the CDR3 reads TGTGCCAGCAGCCCGACAGGAGAGACCCAGTACTTC. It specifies CASSPTGETQYF.

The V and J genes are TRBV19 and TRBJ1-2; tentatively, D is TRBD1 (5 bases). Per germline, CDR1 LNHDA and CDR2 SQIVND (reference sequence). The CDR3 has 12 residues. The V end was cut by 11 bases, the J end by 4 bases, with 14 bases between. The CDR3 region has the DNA TGTGCCTGCGGGGGTTTAGTCTATGGCTACACCTTC. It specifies CACGGLVYGYTF.

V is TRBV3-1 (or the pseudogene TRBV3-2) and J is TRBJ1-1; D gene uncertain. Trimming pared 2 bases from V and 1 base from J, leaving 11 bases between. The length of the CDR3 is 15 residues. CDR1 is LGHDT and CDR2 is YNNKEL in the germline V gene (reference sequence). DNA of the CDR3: TGTGCCAGCAGCCAATCGGCCAAAGGGAACACTGAAGCTTTCTTT. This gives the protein CASSQSAKGNTEAFF.

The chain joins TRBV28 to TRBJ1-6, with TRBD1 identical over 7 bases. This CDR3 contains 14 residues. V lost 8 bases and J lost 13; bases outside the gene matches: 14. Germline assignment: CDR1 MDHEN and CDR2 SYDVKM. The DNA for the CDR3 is TGTGCCAGCTACTCGACAGGGTGGGAAAGCCCCCTCCACTTT. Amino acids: CASYSTGWESPLHF.

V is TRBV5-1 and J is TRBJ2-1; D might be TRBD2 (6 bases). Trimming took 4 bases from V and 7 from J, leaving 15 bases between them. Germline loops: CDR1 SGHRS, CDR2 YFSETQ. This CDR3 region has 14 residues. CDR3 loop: CASSPRTKGNEQFF. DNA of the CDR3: TGCGCCAGCAGCCCTCGGACTAAAGGGAATGAGCAGTTCTTC.

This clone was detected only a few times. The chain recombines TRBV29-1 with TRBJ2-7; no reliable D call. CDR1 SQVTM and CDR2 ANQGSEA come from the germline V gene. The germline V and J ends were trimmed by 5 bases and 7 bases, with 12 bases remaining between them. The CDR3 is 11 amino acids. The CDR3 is CSVSKGWEQYF. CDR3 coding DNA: TGCAGCGTTAGCAAAGGGTGGGAGCAGTACTTC.

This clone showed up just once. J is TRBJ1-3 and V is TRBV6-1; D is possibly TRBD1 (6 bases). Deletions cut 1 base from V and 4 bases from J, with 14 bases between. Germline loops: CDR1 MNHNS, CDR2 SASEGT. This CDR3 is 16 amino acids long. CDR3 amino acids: CASSEVSSGTGNTIYF. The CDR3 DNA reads TGTGCCAGCAGTGAAGTATCGTCAGGGACAGGAAACACCATATATTTT.